Below, 29 T cell receptor beta chains from the same sample are listed, as sequenced in a study of cytomegalovirus exposure and HLA in healthy donors. The PCR contained 60 Vbeta and 13 Jbeta primers. Measured with immunoSEQ multiplex PCR; TCRdb has only the in-frame clones, and not every one. The profile shows about 140,000 clones, around 80% of them singletons. Specimen: PBMCs. These receptors were collected from a male donor in good health and CMV-seropositive.

The chain has TRBV6-5 and TRBJ1-5; a weak D match, TRBD1 (5 bases). From germline, CDR1 is MNHEY and CDR2 SVGAGI. Trimming stripped 11 bases from V and 2 bases from J, with 13 bases between. This CDR3 is 13 amino acids long. The CDR3 loop reads CASGGRGNQPQHF. CDR3 coding DNA: TGTGCCTCGGGGGGTCGGGGCAATCAGCCCCAGCATTTT.

The chain joins TRBV9 to TRBJ2-7; TRBD1 agrees at 8 bases. Germline-derived CDR1 and CDR2 are SGDLS and YYNGEE. The CDR3 spans 13 residues. The V and J ends lost 0 bases and 5 bases, in that order; junction bases with no gene match: 1. The CDR3 nucleotides are TGTGCCAGCAGCGTAGGGACAGGGAACGAGCAGTACTTC. It translates to CASSVGTGNEQYF. Variable domain in full (rest from reference TRBV9 and TRBJ2-7): DSGVTQTPKHLITATGQRVTLRCSPRSGDLSVYWYQQSLDQGLQFLIQYYNGEERAKGNILERFSAQQFPDLHSELNLSSLELGDSALYFCASSVGTGNEQYFGPGTRLTVT.

The chain combines TRBV6-1 with TRBJ1-1; D uncertain. This CDR3 is 16 amino acids long. The germline V gene encodes CDR1 MNHNS and CDR2 SASEGT. V dropped 1 base and J dropped 1 base, with 13 bases sitting between them. CDR3 coding DNA: TGTGCCAGCAGTGAAGTTCCGAAACTTACGAACACTGAAGCTTTCTTT. Amino acids: CASSEVPKLTNTEAFF.

As DNA, the CDR3 is TGTGCCAGCAGACCCCCGGGACAGGCCTCCTACGAGCAGTACTTC. Translation: CASRPPGQASYEQYF. The chain employs TRBV11-2 and TRBJ2-7, with TRBD1 matching 8 bases. CDR1 and CDR2 from the germline V gene are SGHAT and FQNNGV. The CDR3 is 15 amino acids. Losses at the gene ends were 6 bases for V and 0 bases for J; bases not matched to a gene: 7.

The chain recombines TRBV28 with TRBJ2-1; 7 nucleotides align to TRBD2. The CDR3 has 17 amino acids. Per the germline V gene, CDR1 is MDHEN and CDR2 is SYDVKM. V shed 5 bases and J 5 bases; nucleotides not matched to a gene: 15. The DNA for the CDR3 is TGTGCCAGCAGTAGGGGCGGGAGCCGCCGGAGGAACAATGAGCAGTTCTTC. Translation: CASSRGGSRRRNNEQFF.

The chain links TRBV6-5 to TRBJ2-7; 8 nucleotides match TRBD1. Trimming at V came to 5 bases and at J to 5 bases, leaving 8 bases not matched to a gene. Germline V CDR1 and CDR2: MNHEY, SVGAGI. The CDR3 covers 14 residues. In DNA form, the CDR3 reads TGTGCCAGCAGTCAGGACAGGGAGGACCACGAGCAGTACTTC. This translates into CASSQDREDHEQYF.

The gene calls are TRBV2 and TRBJ2-3, with 10 positions matching TRBD2. Germline loops: CDR1 SNHLY, CDR2 FYNNEI. Trimming at V came to 8 bases and at J to 0 bases, leaving 11 bases not matched to a gene. The length of the CDR3 is 17 residues. CDR3 protein: CASGSSGGGSSTDTQYF. CDR3 in DNA: TGTGCCAGCGGTTCCAGCGGGGGGGGCTCTAGCACAGATACGCAGTATTTT. The variable domain in full, completed from reference TRBV2 and TRBJ2-3, reads EPEVTQTPSHQVTQMGQEVILRCVPISNHLYFYWYRQILGQKVEFLVSFYNNEISEKSEIFDDQFSVERPDGSNFTLKIRSTKLEDSAMYFCASGSSGGGSSTDTQYFGPGTRLTVL.

This clone was seen only a few times. This chain links TRBV30 with TRBJ1-2; 7 bases agree with TRBD1. Unmatched junction bases numbered 2, after V lost 0 bases and J lost 4 bases. This CDR3 has 13 residues. Germline V gene data show CDR1 as GTSNPN and CDR2 as SVGIG (reference sequence). This CDR3 reads CAWSVNRGYGYTF. DNA for the CDR3: TGTGCCTGGAGTGTAAACAGGGGCTATGGCTACACCTTC.

The chain employs TRBV10-3 and TRBJ1-5; 7 nucleotides line up with TRBD1. This CDR3 has 16 amino acids. CDR1 and CDR2 (germline): ENHRY, SYGVKD. Trimming removed 0 bases from V and 4 bases from J; junction bases left unmatched: 6. The CDR3 sequence is CAISESGTETNQPQHF. The CDR3 nucleotides are TGTGCCATCAGTGAGTCCGGGACAGAAACTAATCAGCCCCAGCATTTT.

The chain links TRBV6-5 to TRBJ1-3, with a tentative D call TRBD1 (6 bases). Trimming stripped 4 bases from V and 0 bases from J, with 13 bases between. This CDR3 has 16 residues. Per germline, CDR1 MNHEY and CDR2 SVGAGI. CDR3 sequence (DNA): TGTGCCAGCAGTTTGGGGGACAATTACTCTGGAAACACCATATATTTT. It encodes CASSLGDNYSGNTIYF.

This chain joins TRBV6-5 and TRBJ1-2, with D uncertain. V shed 4 bases and J shed 1 base, with 13 bases lying between them. Germline CDR1 and CDR2: MNHEY and SVGAGI. This CDR3 region has 15 residues. The CDR3 region is CASSSGIHGNYGYTF. As DNA, the CDR3 is TGTGCCAGCAGTTCCGGGATCCACGGTAACTATGGCTACACCTTC.

The J gene is TRBJ1-3, the V gene TRBV6-5; unclear D gene. The CDR3 has 15 residues. The germline V and J ends were trimmed by 5 bases and 0 bases, with 11 bases remaining between them. Germline lookup yields CDR1 MNHEY and CDR2 SVGAGI. The CDR3 spells CASSVGPSSGNTIYF. CDR3 in DNA: TGTGCCAGCAGTGTGGGCCCAAGCTCTGGAAACACCATATATTTT.

This clone was counted once. The same CDR3 also results from other DNA sequences found in this sample. The rearrangement links TRBV28 to TRBJ2-7, with unresolved D. Germline V gives CDR1 MDHEN, CDR2 SYDVKM. V lost 3 bases to trimming and J lost 3 bases, with 3 bases between them. There are 11 residues in the CDR3. The chain's CDR3 is CASSFLYEQYF. Written as DNA, the CDR3 is TGTGCCAGCAGTTTTCTCTACGAGCAGTACTTC.

This chain connects TRBV6-5 to TRBJ2-2; 9 nucleotides align to TRBD1. The ends lost 6 bases at V and 4 bases at J; junction bases unmatched: 0. Germline V gene lookup returns CDR1 MNHEY and CDR2 SVGAGI. This CDR3 is 13 amino acids long. The CDR3 DNA reads as TGTGCCAGCAGGACAGGGGGCACCGGGGAGCTGTTTTTT. Amino acids: CASRTGGTGELFF.

The rearrangement links TRBV5-1 to TRBJ2-3; 7 bases fit TRBD2. This CDR3 contains 13 residues. V shed 3 bases and J 5 bases; nucleotides not matched to a gene: 3. Germline V gene data show CDR1 as SGHRS and CDR2 as YFSETQ. CDR3 protein: CASSSPGGDTQYF. In DNA form, the CDR3 reads TGCGCCAGCAGCTCCCCGGGGGGAGATACGCAGTATTTT.

The V and J genes are TRBV2 and TRBJ1-1; TRBD1 agrees at 9 bases. Unmatched junction bases numbered 7, after V lost 7 bases and J lost 4 bases. Germline V gene lookup returns CDR1 SNHLY and CDR2 FYNNEI. The CDR3 has 14 amino acids. CDR3 residues: CASMPPTGGTEAFF. The CDR3 DNA reads as TGTGCCAGCATGCCCCCGACAGGGGGCACTGAAGCTTTCTTT.

This chain connects TRBV6-5 to TRBJ1-1; TRBD1 aligns across 8 bases. Germline CDR1 reads MNHEY; CDR2 reads SVGAGI. With 9 bases clipped from V and 12 bases from J, the junction kept 18 bases outside the gene matches. This CDR3 has 14 amino acids. CDR3 in DNA: TGTGCCAGTGATGGACAGGGTTATGCCCGGTTATCTTTCTTT. Its translation: CASDGQGYARLSFF.

The chain joins TRBV2 to TRBJ2-7; TRBD2 matches 8 bases. This CDR3 has 13 residues. CDR1 SNHLY and CDR2 FYNNEI come from the germline V gene. After removal of 8 bases from V and 2 bases from J, the junction contained 5 bases not matched to a gene. The CDR3 here is CASGREEAYEQYF. The CDR3 nucleotides are TGTGCCAGCGGGCGGGAGGAAGCCTACGAGCAGTACTTC.

V and J are TRBV5-4 and TRBJ2-5, with a weak D call TRBD1 (8 bases). The CDR3 length is 13 residues. The germline gives CDR1 SGHNT, CDR2 YYREEE (reference sequence). The V and J ends lost 6 bases and 5 bases respectively, with 14 bases between them. CDR3 nucleotides: TGTGCCAGCAAACAGGGGGGGCAGGAGACCCAGTACTTC. Its translation: CASKQGGQETQYF.

This chain joins TRBV5-1 and TRBJ1-2; 7 bases agree with TRBD1. The CDR3 spans 15 residues. V trimming: 1 base; J trimming: 3 bases; junction bases outside the gene matches: 6. Germline V gene lookup returns CDR1 SGHRS and CDR2 YFSETQ. The CDR3 nucleotides are TGCGCCAGCAGCTTGAGGGGACAGAGCGACTATGGCTACACCTTC. Protein: CASSLRGQSDYGYTF.

This clone is medium-sized within its sample. J is TRBJ1-6 and V is TRBV10-2; no clear D. The CDR3 length is 15 residues. The germline V gene encodes CDR1 WSHSY and CDR2 SAAADI. V gave up 1 base and J gave up 7 bases, with 11 bases separating them. The CDR3 coding sequence is TGCGCCAGCAGTGAGTTTGGAGAGTTAAATTCACCCCTCCACTTT. Translation gives CASSEFGELNSPLHF.

Comment on this clone: The same CDR3 can be traced to other DNA sequences in this sample. The V call is TRBV10-3, the J call TRBJ1-1; D remains unclear. Deletions cut 2 bases from V and 1 base from J, with 8 bases between. This CDR3 region has 14 residues. The germline gives CDR1 ENHRY, CDR2 SYGVKD. The CDR3 is CAISEDRGNTEAFF. The CDR3 coding sequence is TGTGCCATCAGTGAGGATCGAGGGAACACTGAAGCTTTCTTT.

Concerning this clone: Other DNA sequences in this specimen translate into the identical CDR3. The chain couples TRBV6-5 to TRBJ2-7; 12 nucleotides line up with TRBD1. Per the germline V gene, CDR1 is MNHEY and CDR2 is SVGAGI. The CDR3 runs to 16 residues. V gave up 1 base and J gave up 2 bases; unmatched junction bases: 3. CDR3 DNA sequence: TGTGCCAGCAGTTACTTGGGGACAGGGGGCCCCTACGAGCAGTACTTC. Its translation is CASSYLGTGGPYEQYF.

This chain links TRBV5-6 with TRBJ2-1, with 10 bases fitting TRBD2. This CDR3 comprises 14 residues. V was clipped by 3 bases and J by 4 bases; unmatched bases: 1. The germline V gene encodes CDR1 SGHDT and CDR2 YYEEEE. CDR3 sequence: CASSSSGSYNEQFF. CDR3 DNA sequence: TGTGCCAGCAGCTCTAGCGGGAGTTACAATGAGCAGTTCTTC.

The rearrangement joins TRBV27 to TRBJ1-5, with 12 bases lining up with TRBD1. With V trimmed by 6 bases and J by 9 bases, 15 bases remained unmatched. CDR3 length: 17 residues. Germline V gives CDR1 MNHEY, CDR2 SMNVEV (reference sequence). The CDR3 loop is CASSRRPGQGAGVPQHF. DNA of the CDR3: TGTGCCAGCAGCCGCCGCCCGGGACAGGGGGCTGGTGTGCCCCAGCATTTT.

Of note for this clone: A junction boundary mismatches the germline segment, possibly from a read error. The same CDR3 arises from other DNA sequences in this sample as well. J is TRBJ1-1 and V is TRBV28; a weak D match, TRBD1 (5 bases). Germline V gives CDR1 MDHEN, CDR2 SYDVKM. The CDR3 totals 13 residues. The CDR3 nucleotides are TGTGCCACCCTAGTAGGAACGGACACCGAAGCTTTCTTT. It translates to CATLVGTDTEAFF.

The V and J genes are TRBV19 and TRBJ2-7; TRBD1 might be the D (6 bases). The CDR3 totals 14 residues. The germline V gene has CDR1 LNHDA and CDR2 SQIVND (reference sequence). V lost 4 bases to trimming and J lost 3 bases, with 13 bases between them. This CDR3 reads CASSTLDRYYEQYF. Written as DNA, the CDR3 is TGTGCCAGTAGTACCCTAGACAGGTACTACGAGCAGTACTTC.

This clone has just one count. This chain uses TRBV18 with TRBJ2-1; D remains ambiguous. Trimming left V 3 bases short and J 4 bases short, with 4 bases between. Germline-derived CDR1 and CDR2 are KGHSH and LQKENI. This CDR3 region has 12 residues. CDR3 sequence reads: CASSPYYNEQFF. The CDR3 DNA reads TGTGCCAGCTCACCGTATTACAATGAGCAGTTCTTC. Variable domain in full (rest from reference TRBV18 and TRBJ2-1): NAGVMQNPRHLVRRRGQEARLRCSPMKGHSHVYWYRQLPEEGLKFMVYLQKENIIDESGMPKERFSAEFPKEGPSILRIQQVVRGDSAAYFCASSPYYNEQFFGPGTRLTVL.

The chain is built from TRBV4-1 and TRBJ1-4; perhaps TRBD1 as D (6 bases). V lost 0 bases and J lost 4, with 15 bases in between. The CDR3 length is 17 residues. Germline values: CDR1 MGHRA, CDR2 YSYEKL. CDR3 sequence (DNA): TGCGCCAGCAGCCAAGACCAGGAGACAGGACTTAATGAAAAACTGTTTTTT. Protein: CASSQDQETGLNEKLFF.